The T cell receptor beta chain under discussion was sequenced for a study of blood T cell repertoires in COVID-19. Background on the study: The samples span acute and convalescent COVID-19 from the United States, Italy and Spain.

With 5 bases removed from V and 2 bases from J, the gap between germline ends came to 16 bases. CDR3 length: 15 amino acids. In germline, CDR1 is SEHNR, CDR2 FQNEAQ (reference sequence). In the study's own analysis: Reference gene primer amplification yielded estimated nucleated cell counts. TCRdb's copy holds only in-frame clones and misses some; the assay was immunoSEQ multiplex PCR. Clone size and V and J calls were adopted from that table, with D and trimming inferred from the DNA. The table shows about 140,000 clones, with about 80% occurring only once. The receptor's source is a woman aged 55-70 years with acute or convalescent COVID-19. The chain employs TRBV7-9 and TRBJ2-7, with a possible D match to TRBD1 (5 bases). The sequencing sample was made of peripheral blood. DNA for the CDR3: TGTGCCAGCAGCCCTCGGGTAGGGGTCGCCTACGAGCAGTACTTC. Protein: CASSPRVGVAYEQYF.